This entry features one TCR beta chain sequence. The target of this receptor is not known. The input lacks base qualities; no much larger clone sits a single base away. The sample originates from a study of blood T cell repertoires in COVID-19 (dated by TCRdb to 2020 to 2021). Concerning the study at large: Samples covering the acute and convalescent phases of COVID-19 were provided by collaborators in the United States, Italy and Spain. A freely available public database, intended as a resource for researchers studying the immune response to SARS-CoV-2, is where the repertoires were released. Where HLA class I and class II types were available, the types were taken from metadata supplied by the sample provider, not from assay-based typing. Deeply sampled blood TCRbeta repertoires from subjects exposed to, actively infected with, or recovered from COVID-19 were included in the dataset. The samples were drawn from the first 160 participants of the ongoing ImmuneRACE study and from 1,254 subjects provided by 6 global collaborators. Sample metadata almost always included a de-identified subject ID, COVID-19 status, age in years and sex. The material from the prospective study consisted of cDNA or gDNA derived from T cells, B-cell-depleted T cells, or PBMCs. Points the paper makes about the study in general: The quantity of clinical and demographic metadata differed by source and by participant and was supplied without curation.

The immunoSEQ Assay, a bias-controlled multiplex PCR, was used to amplify TCRbeta CDR3 regions from genomic DNA. As for the original processing: The number of nucleated cells in each sample was estimated from the amplification of reference gene primers within the assay. Sequence reads were collapsed and filtered to measure the absolute abundance of every unique TCRbeta CDR3 rearrangement. For each sample, productive Simpson clonality was calculated as the square root of Simpson's diversity index across productive rearrangements. In its TCRdb copy, this immuneACCESS table keeps in-frame sequences only and misses some clones. Where compared with another copy, unresolved V genes explain less than half of these, and the others have no known cause. That table supplies the V and J calls and clone size; D and trimming were determined from the DNA. The sample table holds about 210,000 clones, of which around 80% were seen once. The ten largest clones add up to 7.2% of the sample.

The collaborating institutions used their own protocols to collect whole blood in K2EDTA tubes. Collaborator samples were shipped for TCRbeta analysis as frozen whole blood, isolated PBMCs, or DNA extracted from either sample type. From the cysteine up to the phenylalanine, the CDR3 has a length of 14 residues. The entry retains the CDR3 DNA only, 42 bases that are in frame from base 1. In the germline V gene, CDR1 corresponds to KGHSH and CDR2 to LQKENI. The junction carries 8 bases between V and J, which are trimmed by 2 bases and 1 base respectively. Sequencing input: peripheral blood. The TCR originated in a woman aged 70-85 years with acute or convalescent COVID-19. Recombination linked TRBV18 to TRBJ1-1; the best D guess is TRBD1, with 5 bases matching. Here is the DNA: TGTGCCAGCTCACCAGACAGTCGGAACACTGAAGCTTTCTTT. The resulting protein is CASSPDSRNTEAFF. The reference TRBV18 and TRBJ1-1 proteins fill in what lies around the CDR3, so the full variable domain reads NAGVMQNPRHLVRRRGQEARLRCSPMKGHSHVYWYRQLPEEGLKFMVYLQKENIIDESGMPKERFSAEFPKEGPSILRIQQVVRGDSAAYFCASSPDSRNTEAFFGQGTRLTVV.